This TCR beta chain stems from a study of shared clonotypes between healthy human individuals. Germline CDR1 MDHEN, CDR2 SYDVKM. There are 14 residues in the CDR3. Between the trimmed V and J ends, which lost 7 bases and 4 bases, there was a span of 13 bases. Repertoires were generated with immunoSEQ multiplex PCR, while TCRdb's copy carries only in-frame clones and drops some. There are 2 million to 2.5 million clones in the sample; over 85% occur only once, and about 0.41% lies in the top ten. Material: naive CD4+ T cells from PBMCs. Documented subset: CD45RA+ positively selected. This sequence joins TRBV28 and TRBJ2-2; D unresolved. This receptor was identified in a man younger than 30 in good health. Some clones in this sample may be carry-over from other donors' samples. The CDR3 loop is CASILLMGTGELFF. CDR3 nucleotide sequence: TGTGCCAGCATCTTACTTATGGGCACCGGGGAGCTGTTTTTT. Full variable domain (outside the CDR3, taken from reference TRBV28 and TRBJ2-2): DVKVTQSSRYLVKRTGEKVFLECVQDMDHENMFWYRQDPGLGLRLIYFSYDVKMKEKGDIPEGYSVSREKKERFSLILESASTNQTSMYLCASILLMGTGELFFGEGSRLTVL.